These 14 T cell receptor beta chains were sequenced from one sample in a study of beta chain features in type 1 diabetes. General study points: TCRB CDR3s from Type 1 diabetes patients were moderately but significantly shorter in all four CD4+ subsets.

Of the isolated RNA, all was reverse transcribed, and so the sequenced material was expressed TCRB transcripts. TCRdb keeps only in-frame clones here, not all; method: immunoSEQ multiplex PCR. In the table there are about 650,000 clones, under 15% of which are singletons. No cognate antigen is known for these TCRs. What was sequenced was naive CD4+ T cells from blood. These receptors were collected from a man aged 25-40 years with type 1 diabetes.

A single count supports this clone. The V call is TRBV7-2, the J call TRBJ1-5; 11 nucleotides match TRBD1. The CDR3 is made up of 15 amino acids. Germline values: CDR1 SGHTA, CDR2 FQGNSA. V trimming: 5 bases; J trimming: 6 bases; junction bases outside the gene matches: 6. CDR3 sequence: CASSTWTGGIQPQHF. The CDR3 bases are TGTGCCAGCAGCACCTGGACAGGGGGCATTCAGCCCCAGCATTTT.

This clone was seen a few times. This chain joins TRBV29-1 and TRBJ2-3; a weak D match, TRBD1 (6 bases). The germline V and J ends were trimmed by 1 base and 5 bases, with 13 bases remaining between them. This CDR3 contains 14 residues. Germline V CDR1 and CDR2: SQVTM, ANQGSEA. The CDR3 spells CSVEVGGRGDTQYF. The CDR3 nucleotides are TGCAGCGTTGAAGTAGGGGGTCGTGGAGATACGCAGTATTTT.

The CDR3 DNA reads TGCAGCGCCCAAACCGGGGGGAACACTGAAGCTTTCTTT. It yields the protein CSAQTGGNTEAFF. This chain uses TRBV29-1 with TRBJ1-1; the D gene is possibly TRBD1 (5 bases). CDR3 size: 13 residues. V shed 7 bases and J shed 1 base, with 13 bases lying between them. Germline V gene data show CDR1 as SQVTM and CDR2 as ANQGSEA. Drawing the rest from reference TRBV29-1 and TRBJ1-1, the complete variable domain is SAVISQKPSRDICQRGTSLTIQCQVDSQVTMMFWYRQQPGQSLTLIATANQGSEATYESGFVIDKFPISRPNLTFSTLTVSNMSPEDSSIYLCSAQTGGNTEAFFGQGTRLTVV.

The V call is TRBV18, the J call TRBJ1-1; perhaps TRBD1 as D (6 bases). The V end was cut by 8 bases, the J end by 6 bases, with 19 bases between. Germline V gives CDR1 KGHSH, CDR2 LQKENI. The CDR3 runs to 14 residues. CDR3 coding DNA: TGTGCCAGCACAATGGGACAAAATGAGGCTGAAGCTTTCTTT. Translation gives CASTMGQNEAEAFF.

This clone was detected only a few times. The CDR3 DNA reads as TGTGCCAGCAGTTTACCCCCTCTCCAGCATTTT. This gives the protein CASSLPPLQHF. The rearrangement joins TRBV28 to TRBJ1-5; D is unresolved. The germline V gene has CDR1 MDHEN and CDR2 SYDVKM. The length of the CDR3 is 11 residues. V lost 2 bases and J 12 bases, leaving 8 bases between the germline ends.

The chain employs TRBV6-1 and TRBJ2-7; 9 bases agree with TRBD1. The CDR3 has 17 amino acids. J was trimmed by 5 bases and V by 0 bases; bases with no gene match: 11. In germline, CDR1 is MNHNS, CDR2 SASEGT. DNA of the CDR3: TGTGCCAGCAGTGAAGCGAATTGGGGACAGGGTATCCACGAGCAGTACTTC. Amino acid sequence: CASSEANWGQGIHEQYF.

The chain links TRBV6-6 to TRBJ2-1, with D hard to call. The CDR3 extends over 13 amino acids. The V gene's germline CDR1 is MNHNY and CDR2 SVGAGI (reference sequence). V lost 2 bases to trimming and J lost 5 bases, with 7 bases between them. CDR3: CASSYGPHNEQFF. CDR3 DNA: TGTGCCAGCAGTTACGGCCCTCACAATGAGCAGTTCTTC.

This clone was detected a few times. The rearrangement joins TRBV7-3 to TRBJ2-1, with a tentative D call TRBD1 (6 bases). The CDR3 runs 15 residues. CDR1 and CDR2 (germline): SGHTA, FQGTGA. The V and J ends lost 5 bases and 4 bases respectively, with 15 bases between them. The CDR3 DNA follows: TGTGCCAGCAGCACTCCGACAGGAAATTACAATGAGCAGTTCTTC. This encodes CASSTPTGNYNEQFF.

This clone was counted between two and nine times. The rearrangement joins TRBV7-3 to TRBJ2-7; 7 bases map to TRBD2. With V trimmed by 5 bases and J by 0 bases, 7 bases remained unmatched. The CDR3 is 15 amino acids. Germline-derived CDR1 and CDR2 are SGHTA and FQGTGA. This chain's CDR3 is CASSPTRTSSYEQYF. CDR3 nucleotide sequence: TGTGCCAGCAGCCCAACCCGGACTAGCTCCTACGAGCAGTACTTC.

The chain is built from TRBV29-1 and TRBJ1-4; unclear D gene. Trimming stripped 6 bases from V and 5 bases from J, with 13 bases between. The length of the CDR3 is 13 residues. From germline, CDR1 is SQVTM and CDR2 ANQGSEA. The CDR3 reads CSVSPAGNEKLFF. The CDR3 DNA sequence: TGCAGCGTGAGCCCAGCGGGCAATGAAAAACTGTTTTTT.

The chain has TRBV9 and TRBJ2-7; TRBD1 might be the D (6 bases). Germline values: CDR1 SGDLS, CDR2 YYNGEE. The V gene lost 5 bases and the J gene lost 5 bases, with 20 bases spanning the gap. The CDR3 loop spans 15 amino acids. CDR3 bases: TGTGCCAGCAGTCTCGCCGGGACATTCGGAAACGAGCAGTACTTC. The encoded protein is CASSLAGTFGNEQYF.

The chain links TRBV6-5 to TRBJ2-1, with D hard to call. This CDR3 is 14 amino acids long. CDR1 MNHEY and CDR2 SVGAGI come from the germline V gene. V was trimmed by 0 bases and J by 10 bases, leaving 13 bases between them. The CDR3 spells CASSYSPVGVEQFF. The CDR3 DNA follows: TGTGCCAGCAGTTACTCCCCGGTCGGTGTAGAGCAGTTCTTC.

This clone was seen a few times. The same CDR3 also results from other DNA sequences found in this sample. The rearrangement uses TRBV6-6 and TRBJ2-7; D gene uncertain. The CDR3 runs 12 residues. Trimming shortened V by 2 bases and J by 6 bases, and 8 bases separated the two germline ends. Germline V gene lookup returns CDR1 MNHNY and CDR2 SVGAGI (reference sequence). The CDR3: CASSYPGLEQYF. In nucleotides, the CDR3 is TGTGCCAGCAGTTACCCCGGTCTCGAGCAGTACTTC.

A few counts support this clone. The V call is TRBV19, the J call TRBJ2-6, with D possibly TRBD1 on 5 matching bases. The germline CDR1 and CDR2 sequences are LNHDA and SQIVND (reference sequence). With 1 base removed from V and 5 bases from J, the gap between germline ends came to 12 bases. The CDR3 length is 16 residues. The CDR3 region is CASSIAPWTRANVLTF. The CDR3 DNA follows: TGTGCCAGTAGTATAGCCCCCTGGACAAGGGCCAACGTCCTGACTTTC.